Listed below are T cell receptor beta chains from one sample, sequenced in a study of T cells after yellow fever vaccination. MiXCR, applied by TCRdb to the 5' RACE reads, yields one record per CDR3 protein. The sample lists tens of thousands of distinct CDR3 sequences, over 7.5% occurring once. The source material was CD8+ T cells sorted from PBMCs, sampled on the day of the yellow fever booster vaccination. All receptors derive from a man aged 30-40 years who received the YFV17D yellow fever vaccine. The CDR3 runs from the conserved cysteine through the conserved F or W. The order of the fields is J gene, V gene, D gene, clone size, CDR3 DNA, CDR3 protein. D genes are given only for firm matches. A row's size may be missing; if present it is once, few, many or a size class.

>TRBJ2-3|TRBV4-3|NA|NA
TGCGCCAGCAGCCAAGATAGGGGGAGTGATACGCAGTATTTT
CASSQDRGSDTQYF
>TRBJ2-1|TRBV11-2|TRBD2|NA
TGTGCCAGCAGCTGGGGGCGGGAGGGCTCGTTCTTC
CASSWGREGSFF
>TRBJ2-5|TRBV4-2|TRBD1|few
TGTGCCAGCAGCCAAGCCGGGACAGGGATTGGAGAGACCCAGTACTTC
CASSQAGTGIGETQYF
>TRBJ2-3|TRBV7-6|NA|NA
TGTGCCAGCAGTCTAGGATGGCGAGATACGCAGTATTTT
CASSLGWRDTQYF
>TRBJ2-1|TRBV7-3|TRBD2|many
TGTGCCAGCAGCTCCGGGACTAGCGGGGACTACAATGAGCAGTTCTTC
CASSSGTSGDYNEQFF
>TRBJ2-7|TRBV5-5|TRBD2|few
TGTGCCAGCAGCTTCTTTCTAGCGGGAGAGCTCCCCTACGAGCAGTACTTC
CASSFFLAGELPYEQYF
>TRBJ1-6|TRBV4-3|NA|many
TGCGCCAGCAGCCAAGATACTAACCGTAATTCACCCCTCCACTTT
CASSQDTNRNSPLHF
>TRBJ2-1|TRBV5-1|TRBD2|few
TGCGCCAGCAGCCCCTGGACTAGCGGGGGAATTTCCTACGATGAGCAGTTCTTC
CASSPWTSGGISYDEQFF
>TRBJ2-7|TRBV7-2|TRBD2|few
TGTGCCAGCAGCTCGCTAGCGGGAGGGCCGGACGAGCAGTACTTC
CASSSLAGGPDEQYF
>TRBJ2-5|TRBV28|TRBD2|few
TGTGCCAGCAGCGAGCTAGGACTAGCGGGAAAGCAAGAGACCCAGTACTTC
CASSELGLAGKQETQYF
>TRBJ2-3|TRBV29-1|NA|NA
TGCAGCGTTGAAGGGGTGAACACAGATACGCAGTATTTT
CSVEGVNTDTQYF
>TRBJ2-5|TRBV7-2|NA|NA
TGTGCCAGCAGGCCGCCAGGATTACAAGAGACCCAGTACTTC
CASRPPGLQETQYF
>TRBJ2-5|TRBV4-3|NA|many
TGCGCCAGCAGCCCTGCTTCTGGGCGAGAGACCCAGTACTTC
CASSPASGRETQYF
>TRBJ2-1|TRBV5-1|NA|few
TGCGCCAGCAGTAGTGCCGAAATCCCGACAGGAGATACCTACAATGAGCAGTTCTTC
CASSSAEIPTGDTYNEQFF
>TRBJ1-2|TRBV5-1|NA|few
TGCGCCAGCAGATTACCCGGGACCGTTGACGGGGGCTACACCTTC
CASRLPGTVDGGYTF
>TRBJ2-1|TRBV27|TRBD2|NA
TGTGCCACCTGGAGAGCGGGAGGGGGCTCCTACAATGAGCAGTTCTTC
CATWRAGGGSYNEQFF
>TRBJ2-2|TRBV5-1|TRBD2|many
TGCGCCAGCAGCTTGGAACTAGCGGGAGGGCCGGGTGACACCGGGGAGCTGTTTTTT
CASSLELAGGPGDTGELFF
>TRBJ1-2|TRBV3-1|NA|NA
TGTGCCAGCAGCCTCGATCTTCGGGGTAACTATGGCTACACCTTC
CASSLDLRGNYGYTF
>TRBJ2-1|TRBV7-9|TRBD1|few
TGTGCCAGCAGCTTAGTACAGGGGGTCAATGAGCAGTTCTTC
CASSLVQGVNEQFF
>TRBJ1-2|TRBV27|TRBD1|many
TGTGCCAGCAGTGCCCTCGACAGGGCGGCTAGGGGCTACACCTTC
CASSALDRAARGYTF
>TRBJ2-1|TRBV11-2|NA|NA
TGTGCCAGCAGCTTAGTCCAAGGTTTGGGGTACAATGAGCAGTTCTTC
CASSLVQGLGYNEQFF
>TRBJ2-1|TRBV6-6|NA|NA
TGTGCCAGCAGGGGACACGTGAATGAGCAGTTCTTC
CASRGHVNEQFF
>TRBJ2-5|TRBV2|NA|NA
TGTGCCAGCTATGAGGGGACGGGGACCCAGTACTTC
CASYEGTGTQYF
>TRBJ2-1|TRBV10-3|TRBD2|NA
TGTGCCATCAGTGAGCTCCCCGGGGAGGGTCTCAACAATGAGCAGTTCTTC
CAISELPGEGLNNEQFF